This T cell receptor beta chain comes out of a study of blood T cells in healthy people across ages. Note on this clonotype: The antigen is not known. An end of the junction does not agree with germline; a read error may underlie this.

Per sample, extraction of total RNA gave at least 5.5 micrograms in every case. Combining a sample-barcoded 5' primer with a J-beta primer mix, a second PCR ran for about 7 to 12 cycles. TCRdb itself ran the 5' RACE reads through MiXCR, one entry per CDR3 protein. The sample has some 1.8 million distinct CDR3 sequences, 30% to 40% seen once. General observations from the study: In the absence of known donor CMV status, changes in expanded clonotypes were possibly confounded.

In germline, CDR1 is SGHTA, CDR2 FQGNSA. This CDR3 has 13 residues. This TCR was sampled from a human donor in good health. The rearrangement uses TRBV7-2 and TRBJ1-2; no reliable D call. Material for sequencing was blood. The CDR3 reads CASSLSTIYDYTF. CDR3 DNA sequence: TGTGCCAGCAGCTTAAGCACCATTTATGACTACACCTTC.